One sample yielded the 14 T cell receptor beta chains listed below, sequenced in a study of blood T cell repertoires in COVID-19. Here immunoSEQ multiplex PCR was the method, and the copy in TCRdb shows in-frame clones only, minus some. The sample has under 450,000 clones; about 91% are singletons. Sequencing was performed on peripheral blood. These receptor sequences come from a woman between 45 and 60 years old with COVID-19, enrolled during active disease.

In DNA form, the CDR3 reads TGTGCCAGCTTTGGCCAGGGGTCTCTAACAGATACGCAGTATTTT. Protein: CASFGQGSLTDTQYF. This chain uses TRBV2 with TRBJ2-3, with D maybe TRBD1 (6 bases). Trimming shortened V by 8 bases and J by 3 bases, and 18 bases separated the two germline ends. Per the germline V gene, CDR1 is SNHLY and CDR2 is FYNNEI. This CDR3 region has 15 residues. Drawing the rest from reference TRBV2 and TRBJ2-3, the complete variable domain is EPEVTQTPSHQVTQMGQEVILRCVPISNHLYFYWYRQILGQKVEFLVSFYNNEISEKSEIFDDQFSVERPDGSNFTLKIRSTKLEDSAMYFCASFGQGSLTDTQYFGPGTRLTVL.

J is TRBJ1-2 and V is TRBV30, with 7 bases that match TRBD1. The V segment lost 3 bases and the J segment 5 bases; nucleotides outside the gene matches: 6. The CDR3 length is 13 residues. Germline-derived CDR1 and CDR2 are GTSNPN and SVGIG (reference sequence). CDR3 sequence: CAWSAGQTYGYTF. In DNA, the CDR3 is TGTGCCTGGAGCGCGGGACAGACTTATGGCTACACCTTC. The entire variable domain, with the rest obtained from reference TRBV30 and TRBJ1-2, is as follows: SQTIHQWPATLVQPVGSPLSLECTVEGTSNPNLYWYRQAAGRGLQLLFYSVGIGQISSEVPQNLSASRPQDRQFILSSKKLLLSDSGFYLCAWSAGQTYGYTFGSGTRLTVV.

The table lists this clone with a few counts. This chain links TRBV30 with TRBJ1-2; D is undetermined. V gave up 4 bases and J gave up 7 bases, with 16 bases separating them. The length of the CDR3 is 13 residues. Germline assignment: CDR1 GTSNPN and CDR2 SVGIG (reference sequence). The CDR3 is CAWTGLNPGGYTF. The CDR3 DNA is TGTGCCTGGACAGGTCTGAACCCTGGTGGCTACACCTTC.

The CDR3 bases are TGCGCCAGCAGCTCCGAACTAGCGGGCGGGGAGCTGTTTTTT. Its protein product is CASSSELAGGELFF. The chain employs TRBV5-1 and TRBJ2-2, with TRBD2 matching over 9 bases. The ends lost 3 bases at V and 7 bases at J; junction bases unmatched: 4. The germline gives CDR1 SGHRS, CDR2 YFSETQ. The CDR3 spans 14 residues.

V is TRBV19 and J is TRBJ1-1, with D possibly being TRBD1 (5 bases). Trimming stripped 6 bases from V and 5 bases from J, with 10 bases between. CDR1 and CDR2 (germline): LNHDA, SQIVND (reference sequence). The length of the CDR3 is 12 residues. The CDR3 DNA is TGTGCCAGTAGCAGGGTGGAAACTGAAGCTTTCTTT. It specifies CASSRVETEAFF. Supplemented by reference TRBV19 and TRBJ1-1, the full variable domain reads DGGITQSPKYLFRKEGQNVTLSCEQNLNHDAMYWYRQDPGQGLRLIYYSQIVNDFQKGDIAEGYSVSREKKESFPLTVTSAQKNPTAFYLCASSRVETEAFFGQGTRLTVV.

The rearrangement links TRBV2 to TRBJ1-2; D gene uncertain. CDR3 length: 13 residues. The V gene's germline CDR1 is SNHLY and CDR2 FYNNEI. Trimming left V 6 bases short and J 0 bases short, with 8 bases between. The CDR3 DNA is TGTGCCAGCAGGGCAGATACTAACTATGGCTACACCTTC. It translates to CASRADTNYGYTF.

The chain is built from TRBV9 and TRBJ1-1; D is unresolved. CDR1 and CDR2 from the germline V gene are SGDLS and YYNGEE. V shed 4 bases and J shed 4 bases, with 11 bases lying between them. The CDR3 consists of 13 residues. The CDR3 coding sequence is TGTGCCAGCAGCATCGGAGCTGGCACTGAAGCTTTCTTT. It encodes CASSIGAGTEAFF.

This sequence joins TRBV9 and TRBJ2-7; 9 bases map to TRBD2. The CDR3 is 15 residues long. V lost 0 bases and J lost 2; bases outside the gene matches: 3. Germline CDR1 reads SGDLS; CDR2 reads YYNGEE. The CDR3 DNA is TGTGCCAGCAGCGTAGGCGGGGGGGACGCCTACGAGCAGTACTTC. It yields the protein CASSVGGGDAYEQYF.

For this clone: One base away lies a much larger clone, so this may be a sequencing read error. Other DNA sequences in the same sample also yield this CDR3. V and J are TRBV18 and TRBJ1-4; 11 bases fit TRBD1. Trimming at V came to 3 bases and at J to 6 bases, leaving 0 bases not matched to a gene. Germline CDR1 KGHSH, CDR2 LQKENI. The CDR3 spans 14 residues. This CDR3 reads CASSPGQGDEKLFF. The CDR3 DNA sequence: TGTGCCAGCTCACCGGGACAGGGGGATGAAAAACTGTTTTTT.

The genes are TRBV4-1 and TRBJ2-7; TRBD1 matches 7 bases. CDR1 and CDR2 from the germline V gene are MGHRA and YSYEKL. Losses at the gene ends were 4 bases for V and 4 bases for J; bases not matched to a gene: 10. The CDR3 totals 15 residues. Here the CDR3 reads CASSRMTGNSYEQYF. The CDR3 DNA is TGCGCCAGCAGCCGAATGACAGGGAACTCTTACGAGCAGTACTTC.

The chain has TRBV6-1 and TRBJ2-1, with 8 bases that match TRBD2. J lost 9 bases, V lost 2 bases, and 6 bases had no gene match. The CDR3 length is 14 residues. Germline values: CDR1 MNHNS, CDR2 SASEGT. CDR3 residues: CASSEQRGTSEQFF. DNA of the CDR3: TGTGCCAGCAGTGAACAGCGGGGGACGAGTGAGCAGTTCTTC.

The J gene is TRBJ2-1, the V gene TRBV9, with 10 bases identical to TRBD2. The CDR3 sequence is 15 residues long. With 4 bases clipped from V and 7 bases from J, the junction kept 8 bases outside the gene matches. The germline CDR1 and CDR2 sequences are SGDLS and YYNGEE. Here the CDR3 DNA reads TGTGCCAGCAGCCCTAGCGGGGGAAGGGAGAATGAGCAGTTCTTC. Protein product: CASSPSGGRENEQFF.

This chain uses TRBV9 with TRBJ2-7, with a possible D match to TRBD1 (6 bases). The CDR3 is 14 residues long. V was clipped by 0 bases and J by 8 bases, with 15 bases between them. The germline gives CDR1 SGDLS, CDR2 YYNGEE. CDR3 in DNA: TGTGCCAGCAGCGTAGAGGGGCAGGGGCGAAAGCAGTACTTC. The encoded protein is CASSVEGQGRKQYF.

The chain combines TRBV5-1 with TRBJ1-1; D remains unclear. Germline CDR1 SGHRS, CDR2 YFSETQ. Trimming cost V 3 bases and J 1 base, with 10 bases left between them. This CDR3 is 14 amino acids long. The CDR3 sequence is CASSYGKANTEAFF. The CDR3 DNA sequence: TGCGCCAGCAGCTACGGGAAGGCGAACACTGAAGCTTTCTTT.